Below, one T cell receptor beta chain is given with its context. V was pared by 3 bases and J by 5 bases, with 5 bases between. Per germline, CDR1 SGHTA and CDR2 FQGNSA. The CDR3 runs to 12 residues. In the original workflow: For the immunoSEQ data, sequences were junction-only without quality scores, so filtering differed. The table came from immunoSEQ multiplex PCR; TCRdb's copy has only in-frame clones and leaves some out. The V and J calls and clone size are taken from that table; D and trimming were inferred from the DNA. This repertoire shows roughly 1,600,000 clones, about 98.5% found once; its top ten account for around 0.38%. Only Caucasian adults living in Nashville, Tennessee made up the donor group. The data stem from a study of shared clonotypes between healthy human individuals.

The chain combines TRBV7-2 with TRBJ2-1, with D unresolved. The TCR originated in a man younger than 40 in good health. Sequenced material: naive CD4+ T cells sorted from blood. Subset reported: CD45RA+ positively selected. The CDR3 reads CASSFINNEQFF. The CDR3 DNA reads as TGTGCCAGCAGCTTCATCAACAATGAGCAGTTCTTC.